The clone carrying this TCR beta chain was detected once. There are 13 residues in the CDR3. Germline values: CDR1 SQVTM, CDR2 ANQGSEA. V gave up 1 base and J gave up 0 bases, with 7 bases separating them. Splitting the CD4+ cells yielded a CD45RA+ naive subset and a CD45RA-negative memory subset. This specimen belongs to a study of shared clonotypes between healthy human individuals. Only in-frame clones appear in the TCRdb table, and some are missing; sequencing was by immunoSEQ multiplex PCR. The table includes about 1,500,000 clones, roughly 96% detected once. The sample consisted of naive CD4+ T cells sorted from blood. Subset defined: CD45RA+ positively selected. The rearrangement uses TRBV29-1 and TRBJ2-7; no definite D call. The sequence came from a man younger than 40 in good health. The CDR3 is CSVEVAYSYEQYF. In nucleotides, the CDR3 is TGCAGCGTTGAAGTCGCTTACTCCTACGAGCAGTACTTC.